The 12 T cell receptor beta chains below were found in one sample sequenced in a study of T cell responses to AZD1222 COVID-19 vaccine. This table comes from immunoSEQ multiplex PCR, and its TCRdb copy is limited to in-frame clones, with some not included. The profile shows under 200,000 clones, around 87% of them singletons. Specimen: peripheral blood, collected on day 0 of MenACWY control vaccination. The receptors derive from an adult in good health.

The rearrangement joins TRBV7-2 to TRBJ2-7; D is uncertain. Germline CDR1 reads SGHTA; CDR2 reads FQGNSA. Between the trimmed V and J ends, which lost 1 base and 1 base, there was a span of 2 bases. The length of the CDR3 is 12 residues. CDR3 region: CASSLGSYEQYF. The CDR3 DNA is TGTGCCAGCAGCTTAGGGTCCTACGAGCAGTACTTC.

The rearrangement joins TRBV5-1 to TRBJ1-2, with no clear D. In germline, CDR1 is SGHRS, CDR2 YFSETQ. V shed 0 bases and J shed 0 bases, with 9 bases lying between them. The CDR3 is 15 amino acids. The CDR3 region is CASSLGQFSNYGYTF. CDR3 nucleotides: TGCGCCAGCAGCTTGGGCCAGTTCTCTAACTATGGCTACACCTTC.

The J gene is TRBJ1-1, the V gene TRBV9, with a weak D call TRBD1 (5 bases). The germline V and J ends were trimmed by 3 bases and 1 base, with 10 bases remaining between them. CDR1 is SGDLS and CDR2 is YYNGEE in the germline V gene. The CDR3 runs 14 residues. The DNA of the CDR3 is TGTGCCAGCAGCGCTACAGGCTGGAACACTGAAGCTTTCTTT. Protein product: CASSATGWNTEAFF. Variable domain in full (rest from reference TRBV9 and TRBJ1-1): DSGVTQTPKHLITATGQRVTLRCSPRSGDLSVYWYQQSLDQGLQFLIQYYNGEERAKGNILERFSAQQFPDLHSELNLSSLELGDSALYFCASSATGWNTEAFFGQGTRLTVV.

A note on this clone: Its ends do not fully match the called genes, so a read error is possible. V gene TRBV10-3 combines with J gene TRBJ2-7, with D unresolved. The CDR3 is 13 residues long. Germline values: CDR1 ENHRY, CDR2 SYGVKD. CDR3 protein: CATSAEVRYEQYF. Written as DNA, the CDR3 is TGTGCCACCAGTGCCGAGGTAAGATACGAGCAGTACTTC.

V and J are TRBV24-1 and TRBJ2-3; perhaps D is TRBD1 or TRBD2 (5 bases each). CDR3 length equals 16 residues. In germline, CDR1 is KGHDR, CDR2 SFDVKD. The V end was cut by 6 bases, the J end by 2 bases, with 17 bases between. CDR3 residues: CATSNGRSGTTDTQYF. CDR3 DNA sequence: TGTGCCACCAGTAATGGGCGGAGTGGGACCACAGATACGCAGTATTTT.

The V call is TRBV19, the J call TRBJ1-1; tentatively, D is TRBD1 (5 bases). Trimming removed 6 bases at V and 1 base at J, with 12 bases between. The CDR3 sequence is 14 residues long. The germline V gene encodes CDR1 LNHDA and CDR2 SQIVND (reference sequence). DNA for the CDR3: TGTGCCAGTAGCCGTCGGGGGGGGAACACTGAAGCTTTCTTT. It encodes CASSRRGGNTEAFF.

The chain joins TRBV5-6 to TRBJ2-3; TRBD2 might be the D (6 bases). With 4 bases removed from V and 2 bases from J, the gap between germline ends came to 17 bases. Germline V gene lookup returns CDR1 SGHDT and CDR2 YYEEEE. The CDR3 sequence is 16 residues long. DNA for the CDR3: TGTGCCAGCAGCCCGGGAGTAGCGGTACACACAGATACGCAGTATTTT. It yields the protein CASSPGVAVHTDTQYF.

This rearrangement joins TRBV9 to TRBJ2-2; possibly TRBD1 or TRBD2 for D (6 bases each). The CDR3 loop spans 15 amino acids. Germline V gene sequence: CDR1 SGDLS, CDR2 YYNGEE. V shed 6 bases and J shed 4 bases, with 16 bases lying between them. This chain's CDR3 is CASTIEGGGTGELFF. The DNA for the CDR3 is TGTGCCAGCACCATTGAAGGAGGGGGCACCGGGGAGCTGTTTTTT.

CDR3 sequence (DNA): TGTGCCAGCAGTTTTCCTTCGAAGGGACTAGCGGGAGGGCCTATCGGGGAGCTGTTTTTT. Translation: CASSFPSKGLAGGPIGELFF. J is TRBJ2-2 and V is TRBV28, with TRBD2 matching over 16 bases. This CDR3 has 20 residues. V dropped 3 bases and J dropped 7; count of bases not matched to a gene: 14. CDR1 is MDHEN, CDR2 SYDVKM, per germline.

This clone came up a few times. The CDR3 DNA is TGTGCCAGCAGTCCCGGAGGTGAGCAGTTCTTC. Its translation is CASSPGGEQFF. The chain is built from TRBV7-3 and TRBJ2-1, with a possible D match to TRBD2 (5 bases). The CDR3 is 11 residues long. CDR1 SGHTA and CDR2 FQGTGA come from the germline V gene. The V gene lost 6 bases and the J gene lost 9 bases, with 9 bases spanning the gap.

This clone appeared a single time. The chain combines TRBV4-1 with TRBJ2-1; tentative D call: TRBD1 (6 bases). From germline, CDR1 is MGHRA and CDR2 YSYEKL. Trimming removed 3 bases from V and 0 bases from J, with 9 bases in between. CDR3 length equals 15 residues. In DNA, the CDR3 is TGCGCCAGCAGCCACCCAGGGGCCTCCTACAATGAGCAGTTCTTC. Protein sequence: CASSHPGASYNEQFF.

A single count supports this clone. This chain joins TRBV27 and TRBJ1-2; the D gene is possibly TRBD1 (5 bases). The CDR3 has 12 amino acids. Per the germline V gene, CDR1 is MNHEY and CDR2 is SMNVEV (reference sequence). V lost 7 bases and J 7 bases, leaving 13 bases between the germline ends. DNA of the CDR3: TGTGCCAGCACCGGGGGAGCGGGTGGCTACACCTTC. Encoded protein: CASTGGAGGYTF.